What follows are 23 T cell receptor beta chains derived from one specimen sequenced in a study of T cells in localized non-small cell lung cancer. Generated by immunoSEQ multiplex PCR, the TCRdb table keeps only in-frame clones and is missing some. The top ten hold 21% of the sample, which has around 70,000 clones, about nine tenths seen once. Sequences were derived from peripheral blood, sampled before any cancer treatment. Receptor source: a male donor aged 60 or over with stage III squamous cell lung carcinoma.

The V gene is TRBV6-4, the J gene TRBJ2-3; 15 bases are shared with TRBD2. After removal of 3 bases from V and 5 bases from J, the junction contained 6 bases not matched to a gene. The germline V gene has CDR1 MRHNA and CDR2 SNTAGT. The CDR3 is 17 residues long. The DNA for the CDR3 is TGTGCCAGCAGTGAATCCGGGACTAGCGGGGGGAAAGATACGCAGTATTTT. It is translated as CASSESGTSGGKDTQYF.

This sequence joins TRBV4-1 and TRBJ2-3; D could derive from TRBD1 or TRBD2 (6 bases each). With 0 bases removed from V and 3 bases from J, the gap between germline ends came to 16 bases. CDR1 is MGHRA and CDR2 is YSYEKL in the germline V gene. The CDR3 is 17 residues long. The CDR3 here is CASSQDGPGAVTDTQYF. The CDR3, as DNA: TGCGCCAGCAGCCAAGATGGACCGGGGGCGGTAACAGATACGCAGTATTTT.

V is TRBV4-3 and J is TRBJ1-2; D uncertain. V was shortened by 4 bases and J by 8 bases, with 11 bases between the two germline ends. From germline, CDR1 is LGHNA and CDR2 YSLEER. The CDR3 is 12 amino acids. CDR3: CASSPRTGGYTF. The DNA of the CDR3 is TGCGCCAGCAGCCCCCGGACCGGGGGCTACACCTTC.

The sample holds one count of this clone. The rearrangement joins TRBV19 to TRBJ1-5; 8 bases are shared with TRBD1. The CDR3 length is 18 residues. V gave up 10 bases and J gave up 4 bases; unmatched junction bases: 21. Germline V gives CDR1 LNHDA, CDR2 SQIVND (reference sequence). CDR3 nucleotides: TGTGCCACCACCCTGCGGTCCGGGGTGGGACAGGTTAATCAGCCCCAGCATTTT. Encoded protein: CATTLRSGVGQVNQPQHF.

The chain uses TRBV29-1 and TRBJ2-1, with D tentatively TRBD1 (5 bases). CDR3 length: 12 residues. The ends were cut back, 4 bases at V and 8 bases at J, with 12 bases in the middle. Germline V gene data show CDR1 as SQVTM and CDR2 as ANQGSEA. The CDR3 here is CSVVIGVDEQFF. DNA of the CDR3: TGCAGCGTTGTGATAGGGGTGGATGAGCAGTTCTTC.

The V and J genes are TRBV2 and TRBJ1-5; tentative D call: TRBD1 (6 bases). The CDR3 has 14 residues. Between the trimmed V and J ends, which lost 6 bases and 1 base, there was a span of 10 bases. Germline CDR1 and CDR2: SNHLY and FYNNEI. The CDR3 region is CASSLGGSNQPQHF. DNA for the CDR3: TGTGCCAGCAGCTTAGGGGGGAGCAATCAGCCCCAGCATTTT.

This clone was seen only once. CDR3 coding DNA: TGTGCCACCCGACAGGGGGCGAACACTGAAGCTTTCTTT. Translating it yields CATRQGANTEAFF. The rearrangement joins TRBV6-6 to TRBJ1-1; 10 nucleotides agree with TRBD1. This CDR3 has 13 residues. CDR1 and CDR2 from the germline V gene are MNHNY and SVGAGI (reference sequence). V lost 10 bases and J lost 1; bases outside the gene matches: 3.

This chain links TRBV4-1 with TRBJ2-7, with a possible D match to TRBD2 (6 bases). The CDR3 consists of 16 residues. Germline CDR1 is MGHRA and CDR2 is YSYEKL. Between the trimmed V and J ends, which lost 4 bases and 0 bases, there was a span of 16 bases. DNA for the CDR3: TGCGCCAGCAGCCTCGGAGGGCATAGCGGCTCCTACGAGCAGTACTTC. Protein sequence: CASSLGGHSGSYEQYF.

This chain links TRBV6-6 with TRBJ1-6; D is unresolved. CDR3 length: 14 residues. Per germline, CDR1 MNHNY and CDR2 SVGAGI (reference sequence). With 7 bases removed from V and 13 bases from J, the gap between germline ends came to 20 bases. DNA for the CDR3: TGTGCCAGCACCGGAGAGGCCGCCTACTCCCCCCTCCACTTT. Residues: CASTGEAAYSPLHF.

This clone was picked up a small number of times. The chain uses TRBV6-1 and TRBJ1-5; possible D gene TRBD1, 6 bases. The V gene's germline CDR1 is MNHNS and CDR2 SASEGT. Trimming removed 7 bases at V and 2 bases at J, with 12 bases between. The CDR3 sequence is 14 residues long. The CDR3 bases are TGTGCCAGCATCCTTTACAGGGGCAATCAGCCCCAGCATTTT. Its protein product is CASILYRGNQPQHF.

CDR3 nucleotide sequence: TGTGCCAGCAGTGAGGCGGGACAACATGGCTACACCTTC. Protein: CASSEAGQHGYTF. V and J are TRBV25-1 and TRBJ1-2; perhaps TRBD1 as D (6 bases). Trimming took 3 bases from V and 6 from J, leaving 11 bases between them. CDR1 and CDR2 from the germline V gene are MGHDK and SYGVNS. This CDR3 spans 13 amino acids.

The chain has TRBV18 and TRBJ2-2; D is ambiguous. Looked up from germline, CDR1 is KGHSH and CDR2 is LQKENI. The CDR3 length is 15 residues. V lost 3 bases to trimming and J lost 1 base, with 9 bases between them. CDR3 nucleotides: TGTGCCAGCTCACCCGCATTCCAGAACACCGGGGAGCTGTTTTTT. Translating it yields CASSPAFQNTGELFF. Based on the CDR3 plus reference TRBV18 and TRBJ2-2, the full variable domain is NAGVMQNPRHLVRRRGQEARLRCSPMKGHSHVYWYRQLPEEGLKFMVYLQKENIIDESGMPKERFSAEFPKEGPSILRIQQVVRGDSAAYFCASSPAFQNTGELFFGEGSRLTVL.

This chain joins TRBV10-3 and TRBJ1-4, with D unclear. Between the trimmed V and J ends, which lost 0 bases and 8 bases, there was a span of 16 bases. Per the germline V gene, CDR1 is ENHRY and CDR2 is SYGVKD. This CDR3 region has 16 residues. The CDR3: CAISESLGPGKEKLFF. The CDR3 region has the DNA TGTGCCATCAGTGAGTCGTTGGGCCCCGGTAAGGAAAAACTGTTTTTT.

V and J are TRBV14 and TRBJ1-2; D is unclear. The CDR3 is 14 residues long. Germline lookup yields CDR1 SGHDN and CDR2 FVKESK. Trimming took 0 bases from V and 2 from J, leaving 7 bases between them. CDR3 in amino acids: CASSQELRNYGYTF. In DNA form, the CDR3 reads TGTGCCAGCAGCCAAGAACTGCGAAACTATGGCTACACCTTC.

The CDR3 is CASTSRRNYGYTF. CDR3 bases: TGTGCCAGCACCTCGCGGCGAAACTATGGCTACACCTTC. The chain uses TRBV27 and TRBJ1-2; the D is unclear. Germline CDR1 and CDR2: MNHEY and SMNVEV (reference sequence). The CDR3 covers 13 residues. The V end lost 7 bases, the J end lost 2 bases, and 11 bases lay between the germline ends.

The rearrangement uses TRBV14 and TRBJ2-5; 7 positions match TRBD2. CDR3 length: 16 residues. The V segment lost 4 bases and the J segment 1 base; nucleotides outside the gene matches: 9. Germline V lookup: CDR1 SGHDN, CDR2 FVKESK. The CDR3 loop is CASSLPWGGSQETQYF. In DNA form, the CDR3 reads TGTGCCAGCAGCCTCCCATGGGGCGGGAGCCAAGAGACCCAGTACTTC.

This clone was counted once. This chain links TRBV18 with TRBJ1-1; TRBD1 is a possible D gene (6 bases). Germline values: CDR1 KGHSH, CDR2 LQKENI. V was trimmed by 0 bases and J by 0 bases, leaving 8 bases between them. There are 15 residues in the CDR3. The CDR3 sequence is CASSPPAGVNTEAFF. The CDR3 DNA reads as TGTGCCAGCTCACCACCAGCAGGGGTGAACACTGAAGCTTTCTTT. Full variable domain (remainder filled in from reference TRBV18 and TRBJ1-1): NAGVMQNPRHLVRRRGQEARLRCSPMKGHSHVYWYRQLPEEGLKFMVYLQKENIIDESGMPKERFSAEFPKEGPSILRIQQVVRGDSAAYFCASSPPAGVNTEAFFGQGTRLTVV.

The V gene is TRBV18, the J gene TRBJ2-2, with D uncertain. The V end lost 0 bases, the J end lost 3 bases, and 2 bases lay between the germline ends. The CDR3 covers 13 residues. Germline CDR1 and CDR2: KGHSH and LQKENI. CDR3 sequence reads: CASSPPDTGELFF. CDR3 nucleotides: TGTGCCAGCTCACCACCGGACACCGGGGAGCTGTTTTTT.

This chain joins TRBV30 and TRBJ2-3; tentative D call: TRBD1 (6 bases). CDR1 and CDR2 from the germline V gene are GTSNPN and SVGIG (reference sequence). Between the trimmed V and J ends, which lost 4 bases and 2 bases, there was a span of 13 bases. The CDR3 covers 14 residues. The CDR3 sequence: CAWTPGQTTDTQYF. CDR3 nucleotide sequence: TGTGCCTGGACCCCAGGACAGACCACAGATACGCAGTATTTT.

This chain uses TRBV6-6 with TRBJ2-7; 11 nucleotides match TRBD2. V was clipped by 2 bases and J by 3 bases; unmatched bases: 0. Germline V gene sequence: CDR1 MNHNY, CDR2 SVGAGI (reference sequence). CDR3 length: 14 residues. CDR3 loop: CASSYGTSGYEQYF. CDR3 sequence (DNA): TGTGCCAGCAGTTACGGGACTAGCGGCTACGAGCAGTACTTC.

This clone was detected many times. The chain has TRBV5-1 and TRBJ1-1, with D unclear. The CDR3 runs to 14 residues. V lost 0 bases to trimming and J lost 1 base, with 7 bases between them. Germline V gene data show CDR1 as SGHRS and CDR2 as YFSETQ. CDR3 amino acids: CASSLVSENTEAFF. Written as DNA, the CDR3 is TGCGCCAGCAGCTTGGTCTCGGAGAACACTGAAGCTTTCTTT.

The sample holds a few counts of this clone. The chain is built from TRBV25-1 and TRBJ2-7, with 8 bases aligning to TRBD2. Per the germline V gene, CDR1 is MGHDK and CDR2 is SYGVNS. J was trimmed by 4 bases and V by 7 bases; bases with no gene match: 12. This CDR3 has 15 residues. The DNA of the CDR3 is TGTGCCAGCAAGAATGGCGGGGGGCCGAAATACGAGCAGTACTTC. Translated: CASKNGGGPKYEQYF.

The chain is built from TRBV29-1 and TRBJ2-1; D uncertain. V gave up 7 bases and J gave up 0 bases, with 13 bases separating them. Per the germline V gene, CDR1 is SQVTM and CDR2 is ANQGSEA. The CDR3 length is 14 residues. CDR3 residues: CSAPGVSSYNEQFF. In nucleotides, the CDR3 is TGCAGCGCCCCAGGAGTAAGCTCCTACAATGAGCAGTTCTTC.